This T cell receptor (beta chain) was profiled in a study of blood T cell repertoires in COVID-19 (dated by TCRdb to 2018 to 2020). About the full investigation: Samples covering the acute and convalescent phases of COVID-19 were provided by collaborators in the United States, Italy and Spain. The sample metadata nearly always contained a de-identified subject ID, COVID-19 status, age in years and sex. HLA class I and class II types, where available, came from metadata supplied by the sample provider rather than from assay-based typing. The material from the prospective study consisted of cDNA or gDNA derived from T cells, B-cell-depleted T cells, or PBMCs. The repertoires were released in a freely available public database meant as a resource for research on the immune response to SARS-CoV-2. Samples were obtained from the ongoing ImmuneRACE study (first 160 participants) and from over 1,000 subjects provided by 6 global collaborators. The dataset comprised deeply sampled blood TCRbeta repertoires from subjects exposed to, actively infected with, or recovered from COVID-19. Overall study results and their limits: Clinical and demographic metadata were provided uncurated, with the amount varying by source and participant.

TCRbeta CDR3 regions were amplified from genomic DNA using the immunoSEQ Assay, a bias-controlled multiplex PCR. As for the original processing: Within the assay, amplification of reference gene primers was used to estimate how many nucleated cells each sample contained. Sequence reads were collapsed and filtered to measure the absolute abundance of every unique TCRbeta CDR3 rearrangement. For each sample, productive Simpson clonality was calculated as the square root of Simpson's diversity index across productive rearrangements. The source is immuneACCESS, and TCRdb retained only in-frame sequences with V and J called. Part of the clones is not carried over; for the studies checked, unresolved V genes explain less than half of this, and the remainder is unexplained. Clonal size and the V and J genes are those of that table, whereas D and trimming came from the DNA. A total of 300,000 to 350,000 clones appear in this sample, around 82% of them only once. The top ten hold 3% of the sample.

To note about this clone: It has no known antigen specificity. Base qualities are not recorded, but no much larger clone differs from it by a single base.

Based on the germline V gene, the CDR1 and CDR2 sequences are SGHVS and FQNEAQ. V is reduced by 1 base and J by 4 bases, leaving a spacing of 29 bases between them. Taken from cysteine to phenylalanine, the CDR3 has 21 residues. The DNA shown is the 63-base CDR3, in frame from base 1. Each collaborating institution followed its own protocols to collect whole blood in K2EDTA tubes. For TCRbeta analysis, collaborators shipped samples in one of three forms: frozen whole blood, isolated PBMCs, or DNA extracted from either of those sample types. The chain is assembled from TRBV7-8 and TRBJ2-1; the D gene is perhaps TRBD1 or TRBD2, as each covers 10 bases. Sequenced material: peripheral blood. This TCR was sampled from a man between 25 and 39 years old with active or convalescent COVID-19. The DNA reads as follows: TGTGCCAGCAGCTTAGGACTGGGACAGGGGCCGGGACTAGCGCCTTACAATGAGCAGTTCTTC. This codes for CASSLGLGQGPGLAPYNEQFF.